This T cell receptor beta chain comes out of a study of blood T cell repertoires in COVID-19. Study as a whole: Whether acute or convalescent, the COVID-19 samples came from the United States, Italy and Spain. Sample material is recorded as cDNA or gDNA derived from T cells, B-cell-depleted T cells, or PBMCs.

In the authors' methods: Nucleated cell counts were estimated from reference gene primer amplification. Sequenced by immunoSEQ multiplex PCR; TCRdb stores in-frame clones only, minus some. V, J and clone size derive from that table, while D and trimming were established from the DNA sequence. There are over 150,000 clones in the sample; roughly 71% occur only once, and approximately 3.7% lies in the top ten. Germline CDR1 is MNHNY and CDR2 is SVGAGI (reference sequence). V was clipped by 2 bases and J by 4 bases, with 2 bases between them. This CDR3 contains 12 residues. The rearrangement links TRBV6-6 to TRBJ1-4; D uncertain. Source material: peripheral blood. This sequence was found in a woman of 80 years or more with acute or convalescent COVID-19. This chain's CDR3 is CASSYLNEKLFF. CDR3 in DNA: TGTGCCAGCAGTTACCTTAATGAAAAACTGTTTTTT.